Presented here are 32 T cell receptor beta chains from one specimen sequenced in a study of blood T cell repertoires in COVID-19. Generated by immunoSEQ multiplex PCR, the TCRdb table keeps only in-frame clones and is missing some. The table has some 320,000 clones, around 89% seen once. The sample taken for sequencing was peripheral blood. The receptors shown here come from a woman in her 30s who had recovered from COVID-19.

J is TRBJ1-4 and V is TRBV14, with 8 bases that match TRBD1. The germline V gene encodes CDR1 SGHDN and CDR2 FVKESK. Trimming took 4 bases from V and 8 from J; bases not matched to a gene: 9. This CDR3 comprises 15 residues. The CDR3: CASSRTRTGYEKLFF. The CDR3 region has the DNA TGTGCCAGCAGCCGAACCCGGACAGGGTACGAAAAACTGTTTTTT.

The V and J genes are TRBV7-8 and TRBJ2-1; TRBD1 matches 9 bases. This CDR3 is 17 amino acids long. The V gene end was trimmed by 7 bases and the J gene end by 1 base; junction bases not matched to a gene: 11. The germline CDR1 and CDR2 sequences are SGHVS and FQNEAQ. In DNA, the CDR3 is TGTGCCAGCACCGGGACAGGGTGGTACAGGTCCTACAATGAGCAGTTCTTC. Protein product: CASTGTGWYRSYNEQFF.

CDR3 in amino acids: CATSDRVGKNEQFF. In DNA form, the CDR3 reads TGTGCCACCAGCGACAGGGTAGGTAAGAATGAGCAGTTCTTC. The chain carries TRBV24-1 and TRBJ2-1; 7 nucleotides line up with TRBD1. The trim removed 7 bases at V and 7 bases at J, leaving 9 bases unmatched. CDR1 and CDR2 from the germline V gene are KGHDR and SFDVKD. The CDR3 contains 14 residues.

This clone was found a few times. The CDR3 loop is CASSQRQGIDGYTF. The CDR3 bases are TGCGCCAGCAGCCAGAGACAGGGCATCGATGGCTACACCTTC. This chain joins TRBV4-1 and TRBJ1-2, with 7 nucleotides matching TRBD1. Germline V gene data show CDR1 as MGHRA and CDR2 as YSYEKL. V dropped 3 bases and J dropped 6; count of bases not matched to a gene: 7. This CDR3 is 14 amino acids long.

The chain links TRBV6-5 to TRBJ2-3, with 7 bases identical to TRBD2. Germline V gene lookup returns CDR1 MNHEY and CDR2 SVGAGI. The length of the CDR3 is 15 residues. Unmatched junction bases numbered 6, after V lost 6 bases and J lost 0 bases. CDR3 amino acids: CASRDRGGSTDTQYF. The CDR3 coding sequence is TGTGCCAGCAGGGATCGCGGGGGAAGCACAGATACGCAGTATTTT.

The rearrangement links TRBV13 to TRBJ1-1, with D hard to call. The CDR3 runs 14 residues. The ends were cut back, 5 bases at V and 1 base at J, with 11 bases in the middle. Looked up from germline, CDR1 is PRHDT and CDR2 is FYEKMQ (reference sequence). CDR3 loop: CASSPRTSNTEAFF. The DNA for the CDR3 is TGTGCCAGCAGCCCACGAACATCGAACACTGAAGCTTTCTTT.

The J gene is TRBJ2-5, the V gene TRBV11-3; unclear D gene. Trimming took off 0 bases at V and 1 base at J, with 18 bases between the two ends. Germline CDR1 SGHNT, CDR2 YENEEA. This CDR3 spans 18 amino acids. CDR3 sequence reads: CASSLEFGAPIFQETQYF. In DNA form, the CDR3 reads TGTGCCAGCAGCTTAGAGTTTGGAGCTCCAATCTTCCAAGAGACCCAGTACTTC. The full variable domain, in which reference TRBV11-3 and TRBJ2-5 provide the parts outside the CDR3, is EAGVVQSPRYKIIEKKQPVAFWCNPISGHNTLYWYLQNLGQGPELLIRYENEEAVDDSQLPKDRFSAERLKGVDSTLKIQPAELGDSAVYLCASSLEFGAPIFQETQYFGPGTRLLVL.

The chain links TRBV6-5 to TRBJ2-1; 7 bases are shared with TRBD1. Trimming cost V 2 bases and J 6 bases; bases outside gene matches: 7. In germline, CDR1 is MNHEY, CDR2 SVGAGI. The length of the CDR3 is 15 residues. DNA for the CDR3: TGTGCCAGCAGTTACGAGGGGGCGGCTCTCAATGAGCAGTTCTTC. Its protein product is CASSYEGAALNEQFF.

The CDR3 region is CASSYYRGSSTDTQYF. In nucleotides, the CDR3 is TGTGCCAGCAGCTATTACAGGGGTTCTAGCACAGATACGCAGTATTTT. This rearrangement joins TRBV5-8 to TRBJ2-3, with TRBD1 matching over 7 bases. CDR1 and CDR2 (germline): SGHTS, YDEGEE. CDR3 length: 16 amino acids. V was clipped by 3 bases and J by 0 bases; unmatched bases: 7.

This chain connects TRBV20-1 to TRBJ2-1; D unclear. V lost 5 bases and J lost 5, with 4 bases in between. The CDR3 totals 10 residues. Germline values: CDR1 DFQATT, CDR2 SNEGSKA (reference sequence). CDR3 in DNA: TGCAGTGCTGGGCACAATGAGCAGTTCTTC. The encoded protein is CSAGHNEQFF.

Written as DNA, the CDR3 is TGTGCCAGCAGCCCGAGGGGGCTGCGTGAAAAACTGTTTTTT. It yields the protein CASSPRGLREKLFF. V usage is TRBV3-1 (or the pseudogene TRBV3-2) and J usage is TRBJ1-4; 7 nucleotides agree with TRBD1. This CDR3 is built from 14 residues. Germline-derived CDR1 and CDR2 are LGHDT and YNNKEL (reference sequence). V gave up 4 bases and J gave up 7 bases; unmatched junction bases: 6.

The chain joins TRBV5-1 to TRBJ2-5; possibly TRBD2 for D (5 bases). V lost 6 bases, J lost 2 bases, and 14 bases lay in between. Germline CDR1 SGHRS, CDR2 YFSETQ. The CDR3 sequence is 14 residues long. CDR3 residues: CASTPYWEQETQYF. As DNA, the CDR3 is TGCGCCAGCACCCCCTACTGGGAGCAAGAGACCCAGTACTTC.

The rearrangement joins TRBV18 to TRBJ1-1; D uncertain. CDR1 and CDR2 (germline): KGHSH, LQKENI. The CDR3 spans 12 residues. Trimming cost V 4 bases and J 1 base, with 4 bases left between them. The CDR3 here is CASSQRNTEAFF. The CDR3 region has the DNA TGTGCCAGCTCACAGAGGAACACTGAAGCTTTCTTT.

The V call is TRBV5-1, the J call TRBJ2-7; D is unresolved. CDR1 is SGHRS and CDR2 is YFSETQ in the germline V gene. The CDR3 has 13 amino acids. Between the trimmed V and J ends, which lost 1 base and 5 bases, there was a span of 10 bases. The CDR3 DNA sequence: TGCGCCAGCAGCTTGACAGATCTCGACGAGCAGTACTTC. Translated: CASSLTDLDEQYF.

This rearrangement joins TRBV5-6 to TRBJ1-5, with no clear D. V was clipped by 0 bases and J by 0 bases, with 10 bases between them. The CDR3 has 16 amino acids. Germline V lookup: CDR1 SGHDT, CDR2 YYEEEE. Written as DNA, the CDR3 is TGTGCCAGCAGCTTGGGGGGAGGGTATAGCAATCAGCCCCAGCATTTT. The encoded protein is CASSLGGGYSNQPQHF.

This chain uses TRBV5-1 with TRBJ1-2; D is undetermined. Germline V gene data show CDR1 as SGHRS and CDR2 as YFSETQ. V was trimmed by 3 bases and J by 4 bases, leaving 10 bases between them. The CDR3 loop spans 13 amino acids. The CDR3 coding sequence is TGCGCCAGCAGCTCCCTAGGCGGCTATGGCTACACCTTC. Its translation is CASSSLGGYGYTF. Complete variable domain (other parts from reference TRBV5-1 and TRBJ1-2): KAGVTQTPRYLIKTRGQQVTLSCSPISGHRSVSWYQQTPGQGLQFLFEYFSETQRNKGNFPGRFSGRQFSNSRSEMNVSTLELGDSALYLCASSSLGGYGYTFGSGTRLTVV.

The V gene is TRBV28, the J gene TRBJ1-6; 9 positions agree with TRBD1. The V and J ends lost 6 bases and 9 bases, in that order; junction bases with no gene match: 6. CDR3 length: 14 residues. CDR1 and CDR2 (germline): MDHEN, SYDVKM. The CDR3 here is CASRPGQGGSPLHF. CDR3 sequence (DNA): TGTGCCAGCAGACCGGGACAGGGTGGTTCACCCCTCCACTTT.

The CDR3: CASSLGEPASYGYTF. The CDR3 DNA reads as TGTGCCAGCAGCTTAGGGGAGCCCGCGAGCTATGGCTACACCTTC. This sequence joins TRBV7-9 and TRBJ1-2; D gene ambiguous. Germline V gives CDR1 SEHNR, CDR2 FQNEAQ (reference sequence). The length of the CDR3 is 15 residues. V lost 1 base and J lost 4, with 13 bases in between. The variable domain in full, with the rest retrieved from reference TRBV7-9 and TRBJ1-2, is DTGVSQNPRHKITKRGQNVTFRCDPISEHNRLYWYRQTLGQGPEFLTYFQNEAQLEKSRLLSDRFSAERPKGSFSTLEIQRTEQGDSAMYLCASSLGEPASYGYTFGSGTRLTVV.

The V call is TRBV5-1, the J call TRBJ1-6, with D possibly TRBD1 on 6 matching bases. The CDR3 spans 17 residues. V lost 4 bases and J lost 2, with 16 bases in between. In germline, CDR1 is SGHRS, CDR2 YFSETQ. CDR3 in DNA: TGCGCCAGCAGCCCCGGACAGTCCAGTACCTATAATTCACCCCTCCACTTT. Its translation: CASSPGQSSTYNSPLHF.

The V and J genes are TRBV24-1 and TRBJ2-7; TRBD1 aligns across 7 bases. CDR1 is KGHDR, CDR2 SFDVKD, per germline. V lost 5 bases to trimming and J lost 3 bases; unmatched junction nucleotides: 3. The CDR3 covers 13 residues. The CDR3 region has the DNA TGTGCCACCAGTGCGACAGGGTACTACGAGCAGTACTTC. It translates to CATSATGYYEQYF.

This chain joins TRBV4-1 and TRBJ1-5; 7 positions agree with TRBD1. The V gene's germline CDR1 is MGHRA and CDR2 YSYEKL. The CDR3 is 16 residues long. V gave up 2 bases and J gave up 5 bases; unmatched junction bases: 9. The CDR3 here is CASSQPGTEGYQPQHF. Here the CDR3 DNA reads TGCGCCAGCAGCCAACCAGGGACAGAAGGGTATCAGCCCCAGCATTTT.

J is TRBJ2-3 and V is TRBV7-9; D ambiguous. Looked up from germline, CDR1 is SEHNR and CDR2 is FQNEAQ (reference sequence). The CDR3 has 16 amino acids. The ends were cut back, 3 bases at V and 1 base at J, with 14 bases in the middle. CDR3 in amino acids: CASSFLYSFGTDTQYF. The CDR3 nucleotides are TGTGCCAGCAGCTTTTTATACAGCTTCGGCACAGATACGCAGTATTTT.

The chain carries TRBV5-4 and TRBJ1-1; 11 nucleotides match TRBD1. The CDR3 is made up of 15 amino acids. In germline, CDR1 is SGHNT, CDR2 YYREEE (reference sequence). V lost 4 bases and J lost 4; bases outside the gene matches: 6. DNA of the CDR3: TGTGCCAGCAGCCAAGGACAGGGGGCGGGCACTGAAGCTTTCTTT. This encodes CASSQGQGAGTEAFF.

V is TRBV30 and J is TRBJ1-6, with D unresolved. The CDR3 consists of 13 residues. Trimming stripped 5 bases from V and 6 bases from J, with 11 bases between. Looked up from germline, CDR1 is GTSNPN and CDR2 is SVGIG (reference sequence). The CDR3 protein is CAWDSISNSPLHF. The DNA for the CDR3 is TGTGCCTGGGATAGCATCTCTAATTCACCCCTCCACTTT.

The chain links TRBV19 to TRBJ2-3; TRBD2 is a possible D gene (7 bases). The germline V gene has CDR1 LNHDA and CDR2 SQIVND (reference sequence). Trimming left V 4 bases short and J 5 bases short, with 19 bases between. This CDR3 region has 16 residues. CDR3: CASSSLPGGRKDTQYF. The CDR3 DNA reads TGTGCCAGTAGTAGTCTCCCGGGGGGCCGGAAAGATACGCAGTATTTT.

The chain combines TRBV19 with TRBJ1-2; possible D gene TRBD1, 6 bases. The V gene lost 2 bases and the J gene lost 4 bases, with 11 bases spanning the gap. The CDR3 sequence is 14 residues long. Germline-derived CDR1 and CDR2 are LNHDA and SQIVND (reference sequence). Written as DNA, the CDR3 is TGTGCCAGTAGTATAATGGACAGCTTCTATGGCTACACCTTC. Amino acids: CASSIMDSFYGYTF.

The V and J genes are TRBV4-2 and TRBJ1-3; D remains unclear. The CDR3 extends over 17 amino acids. Germline loops: CDR1 LGHNA, CDR2 YNFKEQ. The V and J ends lost 0 bases and 0 bases respectively, with 12 bases between them. CDR3 amino acids: CASSQDRGQGSGNTIYF. DNA of the CDR3: TGTGCCAGCAGCCAAGATCGAGGGCAAGGCTCTGGAAACACCATATATTTT.

V is TRBV6-4 and J is TRBJ2-3; TRBD2 matches at 8 bases. With 3 bases clipped from V and 1 base from J, the junction kept 0 bases outside the gene matches. Germline lookup yields CDR1 MRHNA and CDR2 SNTAGT. There are 14 residues in the CDR3. DNA for the CDR3: TGTGCCAGCAGTGAGCGGGGGGGCACAGATACGCAGTATTTT. Translated, it gives CASSERGGTDTQYF.

This clone was observed a few times. The J gene is TRBJ2-4, the V gene TRBV9, with 13 bases matching TRBD2. Germline V lookup: CDR1 SGDLS, CDR2 YYNGEE. This CDR3 is built from 17 residues. J gave up 9 bases and V 0 bases, and 9 bases lay outside the gene matches. This CDR3 reads CASSVATSGGARGIQYF. The CDR3 DNA is TGTGCCAGCAGCGTAGCAACTAGCGGGGGGGCCAGGGGCATTCAGTACTTC.

This chain joins TRBV28 and TRBJ2-1; D may be TRBD2 (6 bases). CDR1 is MDHEN and CDR2 is SYDVKM in the germline V gene. Between the trimmed V and J ends, which lost 3 bases and 4 bases, there was a span of 19 bases. The CDR3 is 17 residues long. CDR3 region: CASSFSTGTAKYNEQFF. The CDR3 DNA reads as TGTGCCAGCAGTTTCTCGACCGGGACTGCTAAGTACAATGAGCAGTTCTTC.

This sequence joins TRBV6-2 or TRBV6-3 and TRBJ1-2, with TRBD1 matching over 7 bases. There are 13 residues in the CDR3. The J segment lost 8 bases and the V segment lost 5 bases, leaving 8 bases of the junction unmatched. Per the germline V gene, CDR1 is MNHEY and CDR2 is SVGEGT. CDR3 region: CASSLTGSRGYTF. CDR3 DNA: TGTGCCAGCAGTCTGACAGGGTCCCGGGGCTACACCTTC.

This clone was seen just once. V usage is TRBV3-1 (or the pseudogene TRBV3-2) and J usage is TRBJ2-7, with 10 positions matching TRBD2. The CDR3 spans 16 residues. V lost 4 bases to trimming and J lost 4 bases; unmatched junction nucleotides: 10. Germline assignment: CDR1 LGHDT and CDR2 YNNKEL (reference sequence). The CDR3 nucleotides are TGTGCCAGCAGCCTTATGGCTAGCGGGGGCCAATACGAGCAGTACTTC. This gives the protein CASSLMASGGQYEQYF.